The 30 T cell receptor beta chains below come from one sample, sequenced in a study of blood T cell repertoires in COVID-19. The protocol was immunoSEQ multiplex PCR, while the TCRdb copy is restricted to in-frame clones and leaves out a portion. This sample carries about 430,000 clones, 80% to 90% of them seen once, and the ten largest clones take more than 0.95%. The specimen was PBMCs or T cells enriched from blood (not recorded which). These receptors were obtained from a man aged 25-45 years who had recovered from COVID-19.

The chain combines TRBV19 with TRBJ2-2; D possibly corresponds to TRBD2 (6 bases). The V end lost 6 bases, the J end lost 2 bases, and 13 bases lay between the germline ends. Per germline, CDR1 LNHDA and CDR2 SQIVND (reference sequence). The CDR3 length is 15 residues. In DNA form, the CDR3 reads TGTGCCAGTAGCCCTTGGGGGGATAACACCGGGGAGCTGTTTTTT. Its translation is CASSPWGDNTGELFF.

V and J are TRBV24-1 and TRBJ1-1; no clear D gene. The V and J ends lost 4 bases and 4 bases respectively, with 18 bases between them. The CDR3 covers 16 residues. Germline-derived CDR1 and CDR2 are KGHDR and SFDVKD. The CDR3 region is CATSDPGGREFTEAFF. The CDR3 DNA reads TGTGCCACCAGTGACCCTGGTGGACGGGAATTCACTGAAGCTTTCTTT.

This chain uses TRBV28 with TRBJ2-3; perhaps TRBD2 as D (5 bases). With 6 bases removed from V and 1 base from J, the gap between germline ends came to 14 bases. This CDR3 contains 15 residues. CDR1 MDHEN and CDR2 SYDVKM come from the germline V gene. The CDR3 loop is CASSRLWSGTDTQYF. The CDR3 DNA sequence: TGTGCCAGCAGCAGACTATGGTCTGGCACAGATACGCAGTATTTT.

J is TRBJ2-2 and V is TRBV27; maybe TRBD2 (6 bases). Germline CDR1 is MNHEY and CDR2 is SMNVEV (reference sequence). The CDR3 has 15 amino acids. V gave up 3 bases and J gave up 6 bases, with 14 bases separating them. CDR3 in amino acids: CASSLAGGTPGELFF. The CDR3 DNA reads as TGTGCCAGCAGTTTGGCCGGCGGGACGCCCGGGGAGCTGTTTTTT.

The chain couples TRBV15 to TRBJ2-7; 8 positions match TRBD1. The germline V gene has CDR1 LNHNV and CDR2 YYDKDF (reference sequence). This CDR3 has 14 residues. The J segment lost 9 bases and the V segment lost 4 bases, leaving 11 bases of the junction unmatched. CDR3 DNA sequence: TGTGCCACCAGCATAGGGGACAGGCCGTTTGTGCAGTACTTC. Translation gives CATSIGDRPFVQYF.

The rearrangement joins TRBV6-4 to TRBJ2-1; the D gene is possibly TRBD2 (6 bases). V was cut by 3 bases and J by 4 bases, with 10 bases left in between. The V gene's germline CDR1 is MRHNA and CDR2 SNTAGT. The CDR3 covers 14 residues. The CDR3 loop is CASSESGLYNEQFF. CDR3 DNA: TGTGCCAGCAGTGAAAGCGGGCTTTACAATGAGCAGTTCTTC.

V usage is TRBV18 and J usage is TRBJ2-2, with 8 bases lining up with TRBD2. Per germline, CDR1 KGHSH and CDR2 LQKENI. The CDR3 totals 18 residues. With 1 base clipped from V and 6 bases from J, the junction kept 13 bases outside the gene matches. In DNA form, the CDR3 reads TGTGCCAGCTCACCACTCCCTGGTCTGGCGGGAGGCTCCGGGGAGCTGTTTTTT. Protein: CASSPLPGLAGGSGELFF.

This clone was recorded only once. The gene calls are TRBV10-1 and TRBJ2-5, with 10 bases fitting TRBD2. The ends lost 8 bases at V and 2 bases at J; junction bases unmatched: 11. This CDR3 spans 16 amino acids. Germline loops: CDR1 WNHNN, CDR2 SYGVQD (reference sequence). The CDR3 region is CASPLLSGRFQETQYF. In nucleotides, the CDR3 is TGCGCCAGCCCTCTTCTTAGCGGGAGGTTTCAAGAGACCCAGTACTTC.

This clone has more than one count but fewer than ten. The CDR3 sequence: CASSSDRGATEAFF. The CDR3, as DNA: TGTGCCAGCAGCTCCGACAGGGGAGCCACTGAAGCTTTCTTT. This rearrangement joins TRBV7-9 to TRBJ1-1, with TRBD1 matching over 8 bases. The CDR3 covers 14 residues. The trim removed 4 bases at V and 4 bases at J, leaving 5 bases unmatched. CDR1 is SEHNR and CDR2 is FQNEAQ in the germline V gene (reference sequence).

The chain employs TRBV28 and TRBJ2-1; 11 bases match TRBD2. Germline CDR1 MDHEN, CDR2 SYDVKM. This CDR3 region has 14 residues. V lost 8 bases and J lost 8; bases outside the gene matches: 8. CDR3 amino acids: CASSTSGSSDEQFF. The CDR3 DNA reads TGTGCCAGCTCTACTAGCGGGAGTAGCGATGAGCAGTTCTTC.

CDR3 protein: CASSPQDNSPLHF. DNA for the CDR3: TGTGCCAGCTCACCCCAGGATAATTCACCCCTCCACTTT. V and J are TRBV18 and TRBJ1-6; D uncertain. This CDR3 has 13 residues. Germline CDR1 reads KGHSH; CDR2 reads LQKENI. V gave up 3 bases and J gave up 5 bases, with 5 bases separating them.

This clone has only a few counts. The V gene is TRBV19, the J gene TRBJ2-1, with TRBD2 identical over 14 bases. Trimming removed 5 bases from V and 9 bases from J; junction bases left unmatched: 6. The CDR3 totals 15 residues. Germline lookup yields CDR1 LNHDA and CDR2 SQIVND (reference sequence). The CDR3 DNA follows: TGTGCCAGTAGTTCCGGACTAGCGGGAGGAATTGAGCAGTTCTTC. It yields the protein CASSSGLAGGIEQFF.

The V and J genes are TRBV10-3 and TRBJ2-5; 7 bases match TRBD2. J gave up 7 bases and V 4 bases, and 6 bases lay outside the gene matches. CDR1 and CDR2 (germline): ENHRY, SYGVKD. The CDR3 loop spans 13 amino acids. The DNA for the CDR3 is TGTGCCATCAGTGGGGGAGGGGAGGGGACCCAGTACTTC. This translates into CAISGGGEGTQYF.

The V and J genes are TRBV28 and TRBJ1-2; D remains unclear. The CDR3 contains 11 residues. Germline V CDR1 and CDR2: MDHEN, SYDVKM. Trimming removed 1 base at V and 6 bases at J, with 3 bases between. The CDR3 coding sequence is TGTGCCAGCAGTTTATCGGATGGCTACACCTTC. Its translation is CASSLSDGYTF.

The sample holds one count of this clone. As DNA, the CDR3 is TGTGCCATCAGTGAGTCGAGCTCTAGCGGGAGAAATGAGCAGTTCTTC. Protein sequence: CAISESSSSGRNEQFF. J is TRBJ2-1 and V is TRBV10-3, with 10 bases that match TRBD2. CDR3 size: 16 residues. Germline V gene data show CDR1 as ENHRY and CDR2 as SYGVKD. J lost 7 bases, V lost 0 bases, and 6 bases had no gene match.

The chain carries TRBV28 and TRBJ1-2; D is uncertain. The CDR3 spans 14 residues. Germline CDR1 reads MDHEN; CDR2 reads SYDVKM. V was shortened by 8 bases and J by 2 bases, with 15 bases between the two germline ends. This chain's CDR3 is CASSTHQNNYGYTF. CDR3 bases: TGTGCCAGCTCCACCCACCAGAACAACTATGGCTACACCTTC.

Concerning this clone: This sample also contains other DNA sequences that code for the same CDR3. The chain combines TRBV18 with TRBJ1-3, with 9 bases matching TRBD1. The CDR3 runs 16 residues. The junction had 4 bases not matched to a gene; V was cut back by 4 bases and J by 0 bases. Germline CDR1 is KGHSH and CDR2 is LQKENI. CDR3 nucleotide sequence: TGTGCCAGCTCACAAGGACAGGGGAACTCTGGAAACACCATATATTTT. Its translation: CASSQGQGNSGNTIYF.

The CDR3 sequence: CASSLVTSQKETQYF. For the CDR3, the DNA is TGTGCCAGCAGCTTAGTAACTTCACAGAAGGAGACCCAGTACTTC. The gene calls are TRBV11-2 and TRBJ2-5; D remains unclear. The CDR3 runs to 15 residues. Germline lookup yields CDR1 SGHAT and CDR2 FQNNGV. V lost 1 base, J lost 5 bases, and 14 bases lay in between.

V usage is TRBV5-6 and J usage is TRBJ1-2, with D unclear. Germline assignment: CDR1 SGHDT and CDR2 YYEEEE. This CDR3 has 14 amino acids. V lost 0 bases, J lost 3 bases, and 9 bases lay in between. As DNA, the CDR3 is TGTGCCAGCAGCTTGGGCGGTGCGGACTATGGCTACACCTTC. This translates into CASSLGGADYGYTF.

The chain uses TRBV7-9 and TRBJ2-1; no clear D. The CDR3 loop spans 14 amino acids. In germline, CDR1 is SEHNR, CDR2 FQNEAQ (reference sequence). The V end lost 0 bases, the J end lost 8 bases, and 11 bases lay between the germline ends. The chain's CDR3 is CASSLAPWSYEQFF. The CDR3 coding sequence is TGTGCCAGCAGCTTAGCGCCTTGGAGCTATGAGCAGTTCTTC.

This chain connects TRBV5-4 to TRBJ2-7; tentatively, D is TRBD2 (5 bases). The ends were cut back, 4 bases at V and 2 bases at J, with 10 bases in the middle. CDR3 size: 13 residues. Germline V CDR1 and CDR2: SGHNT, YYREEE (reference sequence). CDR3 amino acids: CASSAGGTYEQYF. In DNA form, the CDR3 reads TGTGCCAGCAGCGCGGGTGGAACCTACGAGCAGTACTTC.

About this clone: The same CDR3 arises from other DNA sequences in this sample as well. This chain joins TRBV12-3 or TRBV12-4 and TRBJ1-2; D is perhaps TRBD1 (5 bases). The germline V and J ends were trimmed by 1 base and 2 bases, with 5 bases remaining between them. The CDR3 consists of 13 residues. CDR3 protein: CASSLGQNYGYTF. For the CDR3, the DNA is TGTGCCAGCAGTTTAGGACAGAACTATGGCTACACCTTC.

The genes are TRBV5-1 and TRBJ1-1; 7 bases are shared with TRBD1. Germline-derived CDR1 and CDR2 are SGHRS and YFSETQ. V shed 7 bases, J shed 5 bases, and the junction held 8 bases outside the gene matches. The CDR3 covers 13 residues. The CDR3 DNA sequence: TGCGCCAGCGGTATCCAGGGGGATACTGAAGCTTTCTTT. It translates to CASGIQGDTEAFF.

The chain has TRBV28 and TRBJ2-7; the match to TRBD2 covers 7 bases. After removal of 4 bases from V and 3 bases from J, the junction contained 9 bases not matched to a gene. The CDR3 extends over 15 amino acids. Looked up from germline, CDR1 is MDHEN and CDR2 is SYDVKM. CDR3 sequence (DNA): TGTGCCAGCAGTTCTTGGGGTGGCGGGAGCTACGAGCAGTACTTC. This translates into CASSSWGGGSYEQYF.

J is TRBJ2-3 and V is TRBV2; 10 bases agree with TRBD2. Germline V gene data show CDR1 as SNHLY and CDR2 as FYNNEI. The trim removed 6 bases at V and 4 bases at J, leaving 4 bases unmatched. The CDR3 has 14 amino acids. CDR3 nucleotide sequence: TGTGCCAGCAGAAAGCGGGAGGGACCAGATACGCAGTATTTT. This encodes CASRKREGPDTQYF.

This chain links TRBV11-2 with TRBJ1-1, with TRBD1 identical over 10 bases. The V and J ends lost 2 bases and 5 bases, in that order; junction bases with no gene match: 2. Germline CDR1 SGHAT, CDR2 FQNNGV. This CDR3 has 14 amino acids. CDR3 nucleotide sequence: TGTGCCAGCAGCTTAACGGACAGGGGGACTGAAGCTTTCTTT. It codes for CASSLTDRGTEAFF.

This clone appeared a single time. The CDR3 sequence is CASRSSNQPQHF. For the CDR3, the DNA is TGTGCCAGCCGGTCTAGCAATCAGCCCCAGCATTTT. The gene calls are TRBV2 and TRBJ1-5; the D is unclear. This CDR3 comprises 12 residues. The V end was cut by 8 bases, the J end by 0 bases, with 5 bases between. Germline CDR1 and CDR2: SNHLY and FYNNEI. The full variable domain, its missing parts supplied by reference TRBV2 and TRBJ1-5, is EPEVTQTPSHQVTQMGQEVILRCVPISNHLYFYWYRQILGQKVEFLVSFYNNEISEKSEIFDDQFSVERPDGSNFTLKIRSTKLEDSAMYFCASRSSNQPQHFGDGTRLSIL.

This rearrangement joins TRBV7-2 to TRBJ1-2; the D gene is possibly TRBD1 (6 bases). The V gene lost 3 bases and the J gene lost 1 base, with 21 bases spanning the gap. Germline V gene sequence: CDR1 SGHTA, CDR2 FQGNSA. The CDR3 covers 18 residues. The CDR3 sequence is CASSFNRPQGRVNYGYTF. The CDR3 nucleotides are TGTGCCAGCAGCTTTAACCGCCCCCAGGGGAGAGTTAACTATGGCTACACCTTC.

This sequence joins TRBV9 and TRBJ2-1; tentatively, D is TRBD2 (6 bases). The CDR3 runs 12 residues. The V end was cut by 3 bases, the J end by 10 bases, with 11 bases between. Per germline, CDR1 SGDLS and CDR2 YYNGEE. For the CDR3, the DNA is TGTGCCAGCAGCGCCATAGCGGAAGAGCAGTTCTTC. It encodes CASSAIAEEQFF.

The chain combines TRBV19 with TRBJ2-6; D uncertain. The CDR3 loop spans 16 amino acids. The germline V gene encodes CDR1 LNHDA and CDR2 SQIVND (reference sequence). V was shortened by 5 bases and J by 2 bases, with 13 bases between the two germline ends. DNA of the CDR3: TGTGCCAGTAGTGGCGGATTATGGCCTGGGGCCAACGTCCTGACTTTC. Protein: CASSGGLWPGANVLTF.